The rows below give T cell receptor beta chains drawn from one sample of a study of cytotoxic CD8 clonotypes in ibrutinib-treated CLL. The assay was immunoSEQ multiplex PCR, and TCRdb's table has in-frame clones only and misses some. Here the sample spans about 22,000 clones, approximately 77% being singletons. This specimen was PBMCs, taken before ibrutinib treatment. All receptors come from a human donor with chronic lymphocytic leukemia. CDR3s leave out the opening cysteine and the closing phenylalanine or tryptophan.

j_call v_call cdr3_aa
TRBJ2-1 TRBV19 ASSIGKGVTYNEQF
TRBJ2-1 TRBV2 ASSDRARTIYNEQF
TRBJ2-3 TRBV21-1 ASSTLGEAKKDTQY
TRBJ1-1 TRBV10-3 AISEWGRATEAF
TRBJ2-1 TRBV5-1 ASSLAGQGGINEQF
TRBJ2-7 TRBV28 ASSLAGGILSSYEQY
TRBJ2-1 TRBV2 ASRDDLPQRI
TRBJ2-7 TRBV7-2 ASSPGLAGGSPRYEQY
TRBJ1-5 TRBV15 ATSRDRQGNGQPQH
TRBJ1-4 TRBV6-1 ASSGLYGASNEKLF
TRBJ2-2 TRBV6-5 ASSPKPTGSGELF
TRBJ2-7 TRBV7-3 ASSSDPTQQY
TRBJ2-7 TRBV30 AWSGPGPHEQY
TRBJ2-7 TRBV7-2 ASSLESGTPRGEQY
TRBJ1-4 TRBV7-9 ASSLLGRETEKLF
TRBJ1-5 TRBV30 AGRLGANQPQH
TRBJ1-2 TRBV18 ASSRGLGYGYT
TRBJ2-5 TRBV9 ASSVAGLAGVSQETQY
TRBJ1-4 TRBV4-3 ASSQIFWQGETNEKLF
TRBJ1-3 TRBV18 ASSQSQGAEANTIY
TRBJ2-1 TRBV4-3 ASSLQVDNEQF
TRBJ2-1 TRBV7-8 ASSLNPLYNEQF
TRBJ1-4 TRBV4-3 ASSQELGSEEKLF
TRBJ2-3 TRBV6-5 ASSRTSVRTDTQY
TRBJ2-7 TRBV5-1 ASSFEWAGSYEQY
TRBJ1-2 TRBV21-1 ASSKAPGGDYGYT
TRBJ1-1 TRBV30 AWSVPYTYTEAF
TRBJ2-1 TRBV7-2 ASSLASGGGQRSYNEQF
TRBJ2-3 TRBV5-1 ASSLSGVPDTQY